This TCR beta chain derives from a study of cytomegalovirus exposure and HLA in healthy donors. In the study overall: Caucasian-associated ancestry cluster membership applied to over 80% of 398 genotyped donors.

The CDR3 contains 15 residues. CDR1 is MNHNS and CDR2 is SASEGT in the germline V gene. V lost 6 bases and J 8 bases, leaving 20 bases between the germline ends. Study findings and constraints: Relative to the 666-donor mean, N-insertions were reportedly fewer in an Asian-associated ancestry cluster in a later analysis.

Donors had nominal health at sampling but likely had unrecorded immune exposures. Comment on this clone: No antigen is known for it.

The PCR used 60 Vbeta and 13 Jbeta primers. The protocol was immunoSEQ multiplex PCR, while the TCRdb copy is restricted to in-frame clones and leaves out a portion. The sample has 100,000 to 150,000 clones; the top ten hold 1%. This chain links TRBV6-1 with TRBJ2-1; a weak D match, TRBD2 (6 bases). The specimen was PBMCs. This clonotype was sampled from a man aged 18 to 35 in good health and CMV-seronegative. The CDR3 loop reads CASSLPTRVFDEQFF. In DNA, the CDR3 is TGTGCCAGCAGCCTACCGACTAGGGTGTTCGATGAGCAGTTCTTC.